A single sample gave rise to the 22 T cell receptor beta chains below, sequenced in a study of blood T cell repertoires in COVID-19 (dated by TCRdb to the early 2020s). Library preparation was by the immunoSEQ multiplex PCR assay. The table comes from immuneACCESS by way of TCRdb, which keeps in-frame sequences with V and J called. Part of the clones is missing from these tables; in studies checked, under half for an unresolved V gene and the rest for unknown reasons. The sample records about 55,000 clones, roughly 90% of which are singletons. More than 15% of the sample is in the top ten clones. The sample consisted of peripheral blood. These receptors all come from a human donor with active COVID-19. The donor label of this sample is uncertain.

In DNA form, the CDR3 reads TGCGCCAGCAGCCCAGGACTAGCGGGGGGGCGGGAGACCCAGTACTTC. It yields the protein CASSPGLAGGRETQYF. The chain couples TRBV4-1 to TRBJ2-5; 15 nucleotides match TRBD2. Germline-derived CDR1 and CDR2 are MGHRA and YSYEKL. V was pared by 4 bases and J by 5 bases, with 5 bases of the junction left unmatched. The CDR3 extends over 16 amino acids.

The V and J genes are TRBV4-3 and TRBJ2-7, with a weak D call TRBD1 (5 bases). This CDR3 has 14 amino acids. V was clipped by 4 bases and J by 4 bases, with 14 bases between them. Germline-derived CDR1 and CDR2 are LGHNA and YSLEER. CDR3 bases: TGCGCCAGCAGCCCGGATGTTGCAGGGTACGAGCAGTACTTC. Protein sequence: CASSPDVAGYEQYF.

V usage is TRBV27 and J usage is TRBJ2-5, with 7 positions matching TRBD1. Germline V gene lookup returns CDR1 MNHEY and CDR2 SMNVEV (reference sequence). Losses at the gene ends were 7 bases for V and 5 bases for J; bases not matched to a gene: 16. The CDR3 extends over 16 amino acids. Written as DNA, the CDR3 is TGTGCCAGCAAAGCCTCCGCCGGTGACAGGGTGGAGACCCAGTACTTC. Translated: CASKASAGDRVETQYF.

The V and J genes are TRBV7-9 and TRBJ2-2; D call uncertain. V gave up 5 bases and J gave up 1 base, with 23 bases separating them. CDR3 length: 19 residues. Germline V gene data show CDR1 as SEHNR and CDR2 as FQNEAQ (reference sequence). Written as DNA, the CDR3 is TGTGCCAGCAGCCTACGAAGCACCGCTGACCGACTGAACACCGGGGAGCTGTTTTTT. This sequence encodes CASSLRSTADRLNTGELFF.

In this sample, this clone turned up once. The rearrangement joins TRBV12-5 to TRBJ1-5, with a possible D match to TRBD1 (6 bases). The CDR3 sequence is 22 residues long. The V and J ends lost 0 bases and 2 bases respectively, with 29 bases between them. Germline V CDR1 and CDR2: LGHNT, FRNRAP. The chain's CDR3 is CASGLVSGGRGLLREGNQPQHF. As DNA, the CDR3 is TGTGCTAGTGGTTTGGTATCGGGGGGCAGAGGCCTCCTTCGTGAGGGCAATCAGCCCCAGCATTTT.

The chain uses TRBV4-3 and TRBJ2-7, with 9 positions matching TRBD1. V lost 1 base and J lost 1; bases outside the gene matches: 2. CDR3 size: 15 residues. Germline CDR1 is LGHNA and CDR2 is YSLEER. The CDR3: CASSQGGTGSYEQYF. The CDR3 nucleotides are TGCGCCAGCAGCCAAGGAGGGACAGGGTCCTACGAGCAGTACTTC.

The chain carries TRBV6-5 and TRBJ1-1; a weak D match, TRBD1 (6 bases). CDR3 length equals 15 residues. Germline V gives CDR1 MNHEY, CDR2 SVGAGI. V was cut by 7 bases and J by 1 base, with 16 bases left in between. CDR3 coding DNA: TGTGCCAGCACCCCAGCTGGACAGCAGAACACTGAAGCTTTCTTT. Protein: CASTPAGQQNTEAFF.

A single count supports this clone. The rearrangement joins TRBV5-5 to TRBJ1-2, with D hard to call. The length of the CDR3 is 16 residues. Trimming stripped 3 bases from V and 3 bases from J, with 18 bases between. Per germline, CDR1 SGHKS and CDR2 YYEKEE (reference sequence). DNA of the CDR3: TGTGCCAGCAGCTCGGAGGCAGATCCATATGACTATGGCTACACCTTC. Its translation: CASSSEADPYDYGYTF. Complete variable domain (other parts from reference TRBV5-5 and TRBJ1-2): DAGVTQSPTHLIKTRGQQVTLRCSPISGHKSVSWYQQVLGQGPQFIFQYYEKEERGRGNFPDRFSARQFPNYSSELNVNALLLGDSALYLCASSSEADPYDYGYTFGSGTRLTVV.

The chain carries TRBV5-6 and TRBJ2-2, with a possible D match to TRBD2 (5 bases). The CDR3 consists of 17 residues. Germline CDR1 is SGHDT and CDR2 is YYEEEE. The V end was cut by 4 bases, the J end by 1 base, with 17 bases between. In DNA form, the CDR3 reads TGTGCCAGCAGCCCTCTTGGGAGAAGCGGGAACACCGGGGAGCTGTTTTTT. Protein product: CASSPLGRSGNTGELFF. The whole variable domain, remainder taken from reference TRBV5-6 and TRBJ2-2, is DAGVTQSPTHLIKTRGQQVTLRCSPKSGHDTVSWYQQALGQGPQFIFQYYEEEERQRGNFPDRFSGHQFPNYSSELNVNALLLGDSALYLCASSPLGRSGNTGELFFGEGSRLTVL.

The chain carries TRBV7-6 and TRBJ1-3; D unclear. The CDR3 is 15 residues long. Germline CDR1 and CDR2: SGHVS and FNYEAQ. V lost 5 bases and J 0 bases, leaving 11 bases between the germline ends. CDR3 sequence (DNA): TGTGCCAGCAGCGAGGGAACCATCTCTGGAAACACCATATATTTT. Translation gives CASSEGTISGNTIYF.

V usage is TRBV2 and J usage is TRBJ2-7, with D perhaps matching TRBD2 (6 bases). Per germline, CDR1 SNHLY and CDR2 FYNNEI. This CDR3 comprises 14 residues. Trimming shortened V by 3 bases and J by 1 base, and 10 bases separated the two germline ends. CDR3: CASSDSGGSYEQYF. The CDR3 DNA is TGTGCCAGCAGTGACTCCGGGGGTTCCTACGAGCAGTACTTC. Full variable domain (missing parts from reference TRBV2 and TRBJ2-7): EPEVTQTPSHQVTQMGQEVILRCVPISNHLYFYWYRQILGQKVEFLVSFYNNEISEKSEIFDDQFSVERPDGSNFTLKIRSTKLEDSAMYFCASSDSGGSYEQYFGPGTRLTVT.

The rearrangement links TRBV18 to TRBJ2-1, with TRBD2 matching over 8 bases. Germline trimming cut 9 bases from V and 3 bases from J; bases unmatched to any gene: 10. Per germline, CDR1 KGHSH and CDR2 LQKENI. There are 15 residues in the CDR3. The CDR3 reads CASSTGAGGYNEQFF. The CDR3 coding sequence is TGTGCCAGTTCTACCGGGGCGGGGGGCTACAATGAGCAGTTCTTC.

This sequence joins TRBV9 and TRBJ2-1, with TRBD2 matching 10 bases. The CDR3 is made up of 17 amino acids. Per the germline V gene, CDR1 is SGDLS and CDR2 is YYNGEE. V trimming: 0 bases; J trimming: 3 bases; junction bases outside the gene matches: 6. The CDR3 spells CASSVGARTSGYNEQFF. CDR3 nucleotide sequence: TGTGCCAGCAGCGTAGGGGCCCGGACTAGCGGCTACAATGAGCAGTTCTTC.

J is TRBJ1-2 and V is TRBV28; weak D call: TRBD1 (5 bases). The CDR3 length is 13 residues. Per the germline V gene, CDR1 is MDHEN and CDR2 is SYDVKM. V lost 3 bases and J 4 bases, leaving 9 bases between the germline ends. The CDR3 bases are TGTGCCAGCAGTTTCGGTCAGGGCTATGGCTACACCTTC. It codes for CASSFGQGYGYTF.

The V gene is TRBV2, the J gene TRBJ1-1, with TRBD1 as a possible D gene (5 bases). The CDR3 sequence is 14 residues long. Germline-derived CDR1 and CDR2 are SNHLY and FYNNEI. V was cut by 6 bases and J by 7 bases, with 18 bases left in between. CDR3 DNA: TGTGCCAGCAGGGATTCCGGGACTGCCTATGAAGCTTTCTTT. Translation gives CASRDSGTAYEAFF.

The CDR3 loop reads CASSSGLAGSTFF. The CDR3 nucleotides read TGTGCCAGCAGCTCCGGACTAGCGGGGTCCACGTTCTTC. The V and J genes are TRBV7-8 and TRBJ2-1, with 12 bases fitting TRBD2. Germline CDR1 and CDR2: SGHVS and FQNEAQ. The ends lost 4 bases at V and 15 bases at J; junction bases unmatched: 7. This CDR3 is built from 13 residues.

The V and J genes are TRBV7-9 and TRBJ2-7; tentative D call: TRBD1 (6 bases). The ends were cut back, 5 bases at V and 6 bases at J, with 11 bases in the middle. The germline gives CDR1 SEHNR, CDR2 FQNEAQ (reference sequence). CDR3 size: 12 residues. The CDR3 nucleotides are TGTGCCAGCAGCGTAGACAGGTCCGAGCAGTACTTC. Residues: CASSVDRSEQYF.

This clone was seen a few times. The CDR3 bases are TGTGCCAGCAGGGAGCGGGGGGGCGCTTACAATGAGCAGTTCTTC. Translating it yields CASRERGGAYNEQFF. The chain joins TRBV5-6 to TRBJ2-1; TRBD2 agrees at 10 bases. Unmatched junction bases numbered 6, after V lost 5 bases and J lost 4 bases. Per germline, CDR1 SGHDT and CDR2 YYEEEE. The CDR3 sequence is 15 residues long.

This clone was recorded once. The chain uses TRBV7-2 and TRBJ2-5; 11 bases are shared with TRBD1. With V trimmed by 5 bases and J by 10 bases, 9 bases remained unmatched. The CDR3 has 14 amino acids. Per the germline V gene, CDR1 is SGHTA and CDR2 is FQGNSA. CDR3 nucleotide sequence: TGTGCCAGCAGCCTAGGACAGGGGGCAAGCGACCAGTACTTC. It encodes CASSLGQGASDQYF.

This clone has a handful of counts. This chain links TRBV9 with TRBJ2-4; D is possibly TRBD1 (6 bases). The CDR3 covers 14 residues. CDR1 and CDR2 (germline): SGDLS, YYNGEE. V dropped 2 bases and J dropped 8 bases, with 14 bases sitting between them. CDR3 region: CASSVGTGWDIQYF. The CDR3 region has the DNA TGTGCCAGCAGCGTCGGTACAGGGTGGGACATTCAGTACTTC.

This CDR3 is CASSLAGSRGYGYTF. The CDR3 DNA is TGTGCCAGCAGCTTGGCAGGGTCTAGGGGTTATGGCTACACCTTC. The V call is TRBV5-4, the J call TRBJ1-2; a weak D match, TRBD1 (5 bases). Germline values: CDR1 SGHNT, CDR2 YYREEE (reference sequence). V was clipped by 0 bases and J by 5 bases, with 14 bases between them. This CDR3 is built from 15 residues.

The V and J genes are TRBV9 and TRBJ2-7, with a possible D match to TRBD2 (5 bases). CDR3 length: 16 residues. The V gene lost 0 bases and the J gene lost 6 bases, with 19 bases spanning the gap. Germline-derived CDR1 and CDR2 are SGDLS and YYNGEE. The CDR3 nucleotides are TGTGCCAGCAGCGTAGATGTGGCGGGTCCTCCCTCCGAGCAGTACTTC. It specifies CASSVDVAGPPSEQYF.